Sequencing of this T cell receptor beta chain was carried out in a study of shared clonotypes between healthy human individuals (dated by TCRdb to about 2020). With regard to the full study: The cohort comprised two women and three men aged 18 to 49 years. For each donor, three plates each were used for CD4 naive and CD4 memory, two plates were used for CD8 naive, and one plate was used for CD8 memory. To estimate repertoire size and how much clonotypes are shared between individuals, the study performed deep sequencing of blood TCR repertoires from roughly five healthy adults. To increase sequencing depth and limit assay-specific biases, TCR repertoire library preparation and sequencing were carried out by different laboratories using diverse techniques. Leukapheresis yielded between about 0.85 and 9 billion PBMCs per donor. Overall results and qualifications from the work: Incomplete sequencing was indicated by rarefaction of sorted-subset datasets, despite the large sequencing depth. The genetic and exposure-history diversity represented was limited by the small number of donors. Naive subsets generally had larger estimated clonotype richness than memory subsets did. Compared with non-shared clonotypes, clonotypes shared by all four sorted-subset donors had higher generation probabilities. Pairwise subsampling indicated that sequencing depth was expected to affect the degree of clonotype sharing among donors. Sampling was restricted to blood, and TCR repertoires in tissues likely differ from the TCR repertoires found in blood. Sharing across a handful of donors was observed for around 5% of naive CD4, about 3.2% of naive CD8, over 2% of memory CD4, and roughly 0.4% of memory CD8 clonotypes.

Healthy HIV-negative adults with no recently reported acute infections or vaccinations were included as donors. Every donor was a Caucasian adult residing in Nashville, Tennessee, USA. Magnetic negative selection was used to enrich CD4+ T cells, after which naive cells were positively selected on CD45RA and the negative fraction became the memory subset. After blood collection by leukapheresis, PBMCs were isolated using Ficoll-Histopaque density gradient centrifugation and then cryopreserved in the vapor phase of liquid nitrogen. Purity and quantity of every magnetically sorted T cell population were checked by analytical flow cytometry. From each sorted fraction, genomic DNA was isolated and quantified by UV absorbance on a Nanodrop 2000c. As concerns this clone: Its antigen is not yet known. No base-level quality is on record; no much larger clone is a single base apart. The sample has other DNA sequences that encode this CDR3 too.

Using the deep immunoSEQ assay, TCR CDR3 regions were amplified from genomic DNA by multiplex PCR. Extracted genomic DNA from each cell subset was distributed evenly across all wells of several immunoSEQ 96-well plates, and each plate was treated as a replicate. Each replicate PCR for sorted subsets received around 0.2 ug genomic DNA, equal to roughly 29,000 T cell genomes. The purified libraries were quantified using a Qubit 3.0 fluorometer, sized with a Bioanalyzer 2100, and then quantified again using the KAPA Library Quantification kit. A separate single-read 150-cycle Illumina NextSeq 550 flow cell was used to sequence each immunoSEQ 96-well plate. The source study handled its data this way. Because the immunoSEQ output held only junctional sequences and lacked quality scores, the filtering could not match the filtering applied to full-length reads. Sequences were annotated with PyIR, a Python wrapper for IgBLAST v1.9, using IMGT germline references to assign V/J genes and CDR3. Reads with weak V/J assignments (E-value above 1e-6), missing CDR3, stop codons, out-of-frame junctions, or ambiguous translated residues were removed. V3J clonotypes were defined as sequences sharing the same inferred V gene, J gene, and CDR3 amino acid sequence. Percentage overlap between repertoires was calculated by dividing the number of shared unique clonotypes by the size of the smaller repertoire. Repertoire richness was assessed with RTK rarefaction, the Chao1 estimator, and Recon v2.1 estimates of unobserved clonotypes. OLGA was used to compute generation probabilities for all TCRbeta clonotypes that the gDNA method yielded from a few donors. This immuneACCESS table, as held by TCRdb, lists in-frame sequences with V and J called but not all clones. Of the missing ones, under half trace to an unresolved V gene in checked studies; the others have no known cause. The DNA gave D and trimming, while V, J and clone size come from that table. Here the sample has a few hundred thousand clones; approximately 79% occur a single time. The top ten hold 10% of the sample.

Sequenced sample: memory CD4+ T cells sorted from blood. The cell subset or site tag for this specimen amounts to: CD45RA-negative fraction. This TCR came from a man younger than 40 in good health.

The CDR3 in this case is CSVVQNTYEQYF. The DNA sequence follows: TGCAGCGTTGTTCAGAACACCTACGAGCAGTACTTC. Recombination connected TRBV29-1 to TRBJ2-7; the D gene assignment is ambiguous. The germline V gene gives CDR1 as SQVTM and CDR2 as ANQGSEA. V and J lose 4 bases and 2 bases, and a span of 9 bases separates them. Reading from cysteine to phenylalanine, the CDR3 counts 12 amino acids. CDR3 DNA only is kept here, 36 bases in frame from base 1.